The 14 T cell receptor beta chains presented below share a single source sample, sequenced in a study of human T cells and chemical hapten exposure. TCRdb reprocessed the RACE reads with MiXCR, giving one entry per CDR3 protein. The sample has about 380,000 distinct CDR3 sequences, roughly 6.3% seen once. Time point noted: patch test 2, 6 weeks after DPC sensitization. As for treatment: therapeutic diphenylcyclopropenone sensitization with weekly scalp DPC. The sequencing here drew on whole blood, taken in connection with sensitization to the hapten diphenylcyclopropenone (DPC). Source of these receptors: a woman aged 18 to 35 with alopecia areata. Some clones in this sample may be carry-over from other donors' samples.

This clonotype appeared many times. The V gene is TRBV18, the J gene TRBJ1-2, with D possibly TRBD1 on 5 matching bases. Trimming shortened V by 2 bases and J by 5 bases, and 15 bases separated the two germline ends. The CDR3 is 15 amino acids. Germline V CDR1 and CDR2: KGHSH, LQKENI. CDR3 nucleotides: TGTGCCAGCTCACCAGGACGGGCAGGGACTTATGGCTACACCTTC. Its protein product is CASSPGRAGTYGYTF.

This clonotype was seen repeatedly, ten times or more. The chain links TRBV5-1 to TRBJ1-5; the D is unclear. Germline CDR1 reads SGHRS; CDR2 reads YFSETQ. V lost 5 bases and J 4 bases, leaving 10 bases between the germline ends. The CDR3 is 13 residues long. CDR3 nucleotide sequence: TGCGCCAGCAGTTCGGACTCGAATCAGCCCCAGCATTTT. Its protein product is CASSSDSNQPQHF.

This clonotype was observed many times. This chain connects TRBV19 to TRBJ1-2; D possibly corresponds to TRBD1 (5 bases). The CDR3 loop spans 15 amino acids. The ends were cut back, 8 bases at V and 4 bases at J, with 20 bases in the middle. CDR1 is LNHDA and CDR2 is SQIVND in the germline V gene (reference sequence). The CDR3 protein is CASSFLRVGGYGYTF. The CDR3 region has the DNA TGTGCCAGTTCCTTCCTCAGGGTGGGCGGCTATGGCTACACCTTC. The full variable domain, its missing parts supplied by reference TRBV19 and TRBJ1-2, is DGGITQSPKYLFRKEGQNVTLSCEQNLNHDAMYWYRQDPGQGLRLIYYSQIVNDFQKGDIAEGYSVSREKKESFPLTVTSAQKNPTAFYLCASSFLRVGGYGYTFGSGTRLTVV.

At least ten counts were recorded for this clonotype. The chain links TRBV28 to TRBJ2-7, with D unclear. This CDR3 has 15 amino acids. Between the trimmed V and J ends, which lost 8 bases and 3 bases, there was a span of 20 bases. Looked up from germline, CDR1 is MDHEN and CDR2 is SYDVKM. The DNA for the CDR3 is TGTGCCAGCCCTCCCCCCTTGGAGACGGACTACGAGCAGTACTTC. Translating gives CASPPPLETDYEQYF.

This clonotype was counted a few times. The V and J genes are TRBV9 and TRBJ2-7; 9 nucleotides align to TRBD1. Germline CDR1 and CDR2: SGDLS and YYNGEE. Trimming at V came to 4 bases and at J to 3 bases, leaving 8 bases not matched to a gene. The CDR3 loop spans 15 amino acids. In DNA form, the CDR3 reads TGTGCCAGCAGCCAGACAGGGGGTAGCGGCTACGAGCAGTACTTC. It codes for CASSQTGGSGYEQYF.

The table lists this clonotype with many counts. The V call is TRBV6-6, the J call TRBJ2-2; D may be TRBD1 (7 bases). The germline gives CDR1 MNHNY, CDR2 SVGAGI (reference sequence). The CDR3 loop spans 14 amino acids. For the CDR3, the DNA is TGTGCTCTCAGGGGGGCCCCAAACACCGGGGAGCTGTTTTTT. Its translation: CALRGAPNTGELFF.

This chain uses TRBV4-1 with TRBJ2-2; TRBD2 agrees at 8 bases. The CDR3 runs 16 residues. V was clipped by 1 base and J by 5 bases; unmatched bases: 6. Germline assignment: CDR1 MGHRA and CDR2 YSYEKL. CDR3 in DNA: TGCGCCAGCAGCCAAGTAGCGGGGCGAGGGACCGGGGAGCTGTTTTTT. Its translation: CASSQVAGRGTGELFF.

V gene TRBV13 combines with J gene TRBJ2-7; possible D gene TRBD2, 6 bases. Per germline, CDR1 PRHDT and CDR2 FYEKMQ (reference sequence). This CDR3 has 14 residues. Trimming cost V 0 bases and J 2 bases, with 8 bases left between them. CDR3 DNA: TGTGCCAGCAGCTTAGGGGCTAGCGCCTACGAGCAGTACTTC. It codes for CASSLGASAYEQYF.

V is TRBV6-6 and J is TRBJ2-7; TRBD1 is a possible D gene (5 bases). CDR3 length: 15 residues. V was pared by 5 bases and J by 3 bases, with 17 bases between. In germline, CDR1 is MNHNY, CDR2 SVGAGI (reference sequence). The CDR3 loop is CASSRLGQDLYEQYF. The CDR3 DNA is TGTGCCAGCAGTCGGCTGGGGCAGGACCTCTACGAGCAGTACTTC.

This clonotype was recorded a few times. The V gene is TRBV27, the J gene TRBJ2-3; tentatively, D is TRBD1 (5 bases). The CDR3 has 13 residues. Trimming removed 4 bases from V and 2 bases from J, with 7 bases in between. Germline V gives CDR1 MNHEY, CDR2 SMNVEV (reference sequence). In nucleotides, the CDR3 is TGTGCCAGCAGTTCCAGGGCCACAGATACGCAGTATTTT. Encoded protein: CASSSRATDTQYF.

This clonotype turned up a few times. J is TRBJ1-3 and V is TRBV7-2; D is undetermined. CDR1 and CDR2 from the germline V gene are SGHTA and FQGNSA. V lost 3 bases, J lost 6 bases, and 9 bases lay in between. CDR3 size: 13 residues. The CDR3 region has the DNA TGTGCCAGCAGCTTGGAACGGGTAAACACCATATATTTT. Translated, it gives CASSLERVNTIYF.

This clonotype was observed a few times. The chain couples TRBV4-2 to TRBJ2-1, with TRBD1 matching over 11 bases. With V trimmed by 3 bases and J by 8 bases, 12 bases remained unmatched. This CDR3 is built from 17 residues. Germline assignment: CDR1 LGHNA and CDR2 YNFKEQ. The CDR3 sequence: CASSHPPGGQGVDEQFF. CDR3 sequence (DNA): TGTGCCAGCAGCCATCCACCCGGGGGACAGGGGGTCGATGAGCAGTTCTTC.

This clonotype was detected only a few times. The rearrangement uses TRBV11-1 and TRBJ2-7, with D perhaps TRBD1 or TRBD2 (5 bases each). Between the trimmed V and J ends, which lost 5 bases and 6 bases, there was a span of 17 bases. The CDR3 is 14 residues long. CDR1 and CDR2 from the germline V gene are SGHAT and FQDESV (reference sequence). DNA of the CDR3: TGTGCCAGCAGCCATCCGGGACGGTATGGCGAGCAGTACTTC. Its protein is CASSHPGRYGEQYF.

The sample holds many counts of this clonotype. The chain uses TRBV6-1 and TRBJ1-1; 9 bases align to TRBD1. V dropped 7 bases and J dropped 11; count of bases not matched to a gene: 8. CDR3 size: 12 residues. Germline CDR1 and CDR2: MNHNS and SASEGT. CDR3 DNA sequence: TGTGCCAGCACTGGACAGGGGAAGAATGCTTTCTTT. This gives the protein CASTGQGKNAFF.